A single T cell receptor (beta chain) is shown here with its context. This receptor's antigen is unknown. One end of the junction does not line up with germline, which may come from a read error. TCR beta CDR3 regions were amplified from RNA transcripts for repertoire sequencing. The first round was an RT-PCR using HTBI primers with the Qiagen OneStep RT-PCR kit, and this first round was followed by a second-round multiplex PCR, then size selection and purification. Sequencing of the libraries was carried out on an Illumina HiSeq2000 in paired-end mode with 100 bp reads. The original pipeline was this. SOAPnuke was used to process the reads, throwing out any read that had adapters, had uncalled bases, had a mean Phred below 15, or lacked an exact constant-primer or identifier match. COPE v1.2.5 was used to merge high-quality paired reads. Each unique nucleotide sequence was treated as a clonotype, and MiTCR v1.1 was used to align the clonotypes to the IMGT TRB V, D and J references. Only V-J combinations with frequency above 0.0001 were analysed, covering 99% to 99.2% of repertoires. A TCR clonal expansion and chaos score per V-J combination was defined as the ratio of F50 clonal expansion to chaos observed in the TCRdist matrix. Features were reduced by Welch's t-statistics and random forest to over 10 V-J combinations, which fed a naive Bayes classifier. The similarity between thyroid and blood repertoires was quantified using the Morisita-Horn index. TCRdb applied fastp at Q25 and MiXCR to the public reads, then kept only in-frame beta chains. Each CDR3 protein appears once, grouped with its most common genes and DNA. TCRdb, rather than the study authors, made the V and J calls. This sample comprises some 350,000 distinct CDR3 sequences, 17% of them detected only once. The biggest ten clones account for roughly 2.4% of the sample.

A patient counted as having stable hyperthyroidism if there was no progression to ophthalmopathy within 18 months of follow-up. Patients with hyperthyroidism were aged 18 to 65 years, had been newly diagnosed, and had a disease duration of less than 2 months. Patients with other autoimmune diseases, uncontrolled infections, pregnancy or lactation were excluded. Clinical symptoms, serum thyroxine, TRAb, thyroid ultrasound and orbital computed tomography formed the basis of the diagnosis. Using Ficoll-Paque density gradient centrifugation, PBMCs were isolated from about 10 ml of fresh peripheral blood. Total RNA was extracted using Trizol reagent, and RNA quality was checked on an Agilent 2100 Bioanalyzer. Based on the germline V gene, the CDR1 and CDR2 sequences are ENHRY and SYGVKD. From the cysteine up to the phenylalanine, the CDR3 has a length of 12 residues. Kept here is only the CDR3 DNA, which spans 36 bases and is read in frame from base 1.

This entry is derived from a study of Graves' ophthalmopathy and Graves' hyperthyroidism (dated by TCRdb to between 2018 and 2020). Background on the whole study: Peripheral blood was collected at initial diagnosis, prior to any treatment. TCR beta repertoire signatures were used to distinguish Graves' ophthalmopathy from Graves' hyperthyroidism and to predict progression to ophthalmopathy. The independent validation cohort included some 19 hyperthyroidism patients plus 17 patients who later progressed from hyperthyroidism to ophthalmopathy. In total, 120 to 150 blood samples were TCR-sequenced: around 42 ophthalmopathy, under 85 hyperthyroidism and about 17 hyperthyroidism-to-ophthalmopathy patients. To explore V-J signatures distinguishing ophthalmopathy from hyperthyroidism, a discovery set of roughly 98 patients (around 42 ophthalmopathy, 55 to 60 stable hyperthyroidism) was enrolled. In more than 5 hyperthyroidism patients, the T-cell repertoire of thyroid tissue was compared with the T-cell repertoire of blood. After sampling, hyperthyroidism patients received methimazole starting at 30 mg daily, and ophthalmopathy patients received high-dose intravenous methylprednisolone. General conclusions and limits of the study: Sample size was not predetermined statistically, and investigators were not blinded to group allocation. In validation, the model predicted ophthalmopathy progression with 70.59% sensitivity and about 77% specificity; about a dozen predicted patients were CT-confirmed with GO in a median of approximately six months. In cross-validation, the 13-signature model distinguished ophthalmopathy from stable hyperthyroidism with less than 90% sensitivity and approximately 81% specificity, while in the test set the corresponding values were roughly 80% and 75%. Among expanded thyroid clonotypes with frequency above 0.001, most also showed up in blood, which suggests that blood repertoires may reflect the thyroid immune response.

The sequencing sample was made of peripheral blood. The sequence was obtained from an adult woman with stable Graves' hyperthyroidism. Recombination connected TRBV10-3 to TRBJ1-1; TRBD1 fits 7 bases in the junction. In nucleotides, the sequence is TGTGCCAGCAGTTCGGGACAGTTTGAAGCTTTCTTT. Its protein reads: CASSSGQFEAFF.